This TCR beta chain was retrieved from a study of T cell repertoires in cytomegalovirus infection. This clonotype was seen more than once but under ten times. The antigen is unknown. TCRdb reprocessed the reads via MiXCR and lists one record per CDR3 protein. This table has some 900,000 distinct CDR3 sequences, approximately 32% appearing once. V gave up 0 bases and J gave up 2 bases; unmatched junction bases: 2. Germline values: CDR1 MNHNY, CDR2 SVGAGI (reference sequence). The CDR3 spans 15 residues. The TCR comes from a human donor in good health (CMV status not recorded). Some clones in this sample may be carry-over from other donors' samples. V gene TRBV6-6 combines with J gene TRBJ2-3, with 7 bases matching TRBD1. The sample here was cultured CD8+ T cells from PBMCs, taken from culture after CMV antigen stimulation. The CDR3 loop reads CASSYSDRITDTQYF. The DNA for the CDR3 is TGTGCCAGCAGTTACTCGGACAGGATCACAGATACGCAGTATTTT.